The source of this T cell receptor beta chain is a study of control samples from healthy donors and cancer patients. Clones were read by immunoSEQ multiplex PCR, and TCRdb kept only the in-frame ones, dropping some. Here the sample spans some 410,000 clones, 90% being singletons. The CDR3 spans 15 residues. Germline loops: CDR1 GTSNPN, CDR2 SVGIG (reference sequence). Trimming took 7 bases from V and 8 from J; bases not matched to a gene: 9. The clonotype comes from a man aged 40-55 years with head and neck cancer. The chain links TRBV30 to TRBJ2-1, with 15 positions matching TRBD2. Source material: PBMCs. The CDR3 DNA reads as TGTGCCTTAGGGACTAGCGGGAGGTCGTTGCATGAGCAGTTCTTC. Its protein product is CALGTSGRSLHEQFF.